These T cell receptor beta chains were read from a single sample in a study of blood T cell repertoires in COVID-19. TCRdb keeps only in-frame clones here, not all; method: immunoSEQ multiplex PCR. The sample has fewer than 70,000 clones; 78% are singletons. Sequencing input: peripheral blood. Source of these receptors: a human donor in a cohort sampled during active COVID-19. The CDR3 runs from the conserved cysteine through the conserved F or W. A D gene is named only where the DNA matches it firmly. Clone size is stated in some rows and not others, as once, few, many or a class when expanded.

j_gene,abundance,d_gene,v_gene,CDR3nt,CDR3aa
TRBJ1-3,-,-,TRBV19,TGTGCCAGTAGTATAGTAGGAGTACGCTCTGGAAACACCATATATTTT,CASSIVGVRSGNTIYF
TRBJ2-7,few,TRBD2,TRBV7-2,TGTGCCAGCAGCTTAGTGGGACTAGCGTCCCACTTC,CASSLVGLASHF
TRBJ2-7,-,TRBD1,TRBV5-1,TGCGCCAGCAGCAACGGCATGACAGGGTACGCCGAGCAGTACTTC,CASSNGMTGYAEQYF
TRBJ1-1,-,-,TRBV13,TGTGCCAGCAGCTTAGGACAGGGAAGAGCTTTCTTT,CASSLGQGRAFF
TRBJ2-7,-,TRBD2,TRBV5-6,TGTGCCAGCAGTTGGACTAGCGGGAGTTACGAGCAGTACTTC,CASSWTSGSYEQYF
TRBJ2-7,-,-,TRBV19,TGTGCCAGTAGTATCTCCCCCCCAGGGCCAACGGGCGAGCAGTACTTC,CASSISPPGPTGEQYF
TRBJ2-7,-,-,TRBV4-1,TGCGCCAGCAGTCGCGAGTCTACAGGCTACGAGCAGTACTTC,CASSRESTGYEQYF
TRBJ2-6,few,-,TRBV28,TGTGCCAGCAGGGGGCCGCACTCTGGGGCCAACGTCCTGACTTTC,CASRGPHSGANVLTF
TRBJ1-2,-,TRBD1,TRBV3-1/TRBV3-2,TGTGCCAGCAGCCCCCGGGACAGGGGAAACTATGGCTACACCTTC,CASSPRDRGNYGYTF
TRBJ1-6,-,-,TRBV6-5,TGTGCCAGCATGTTCACAGGACCTAATTCACCCCTCCACTTT,CASMFTGPNSPLHF
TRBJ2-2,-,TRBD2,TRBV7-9,TGTGCCAGCAGCTACGATGGGGGGGGACCCGGGGAGCTGTTTTTT,CASSYDGGGPGELFF
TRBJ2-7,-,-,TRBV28,TGTGCCAGCACCCAGACAGTATCCTACGAGCAGTACTTC,CASTQTVSYEQYF
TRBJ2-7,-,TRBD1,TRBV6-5,TGTGCCAGCAGTTACCGGGACAGGGGGCTCTACGAGCAGTACTTC,CASSYRDRGLYEQYF
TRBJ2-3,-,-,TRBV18,TGTGCCAGCTCCACTACAACAGGGACAGATACGCAGTATTTT,CASSTTTGTDTQYF
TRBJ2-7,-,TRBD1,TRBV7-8,TGTGCCAGCAGCCCCGGGACAGGGTTAAACGAGCAGTACTTC,CASSPGTGLNEQYF
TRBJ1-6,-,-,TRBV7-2,TGTGCCAGCAGCTTAGATCTAGTGGTCTCCTATAATTCACCCCTCCACTTT,CASSLDLVVSYNSPLHF
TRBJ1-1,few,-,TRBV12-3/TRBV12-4,TGTGCCAGCAGTTTCCAGAACACTGAAGCTTTCTTT,CASSFQNTEAFF
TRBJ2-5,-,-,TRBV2,TGTGCCAGCATTACTGGGGGGGAGACCCAGTACTTC,CASITGGETQYF
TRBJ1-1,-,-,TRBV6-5,TGTGCCACCATGCCCTCGGGGAACACTGAAGCTTTCTTT,CATMPSGNTEAFF
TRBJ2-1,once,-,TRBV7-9,TGTGCCAGCAGCTTAGCGGGAGTACACAATGAGCAGTTCTTC,CASSLAGVHNEQFF
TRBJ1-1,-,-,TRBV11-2,TGTGCCAGCAGCCCCCGTTTCGGGAACACTGAAGCTTTCTTT,CASSPRFGNTEAFF
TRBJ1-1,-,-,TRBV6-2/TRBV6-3,TGTGCCAGCAGTTCACCGGGACAACCGAACACTGAAGCTTTCTTT,CASSSPGQPNTEAFF
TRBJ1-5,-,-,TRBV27,TGTGCCAGCAGTTTAGACAGCGCAATGCAGCCCCAGCATTTT,CASSLDSAMQPQHF
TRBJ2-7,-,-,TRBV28,TGTGCCTCAACAGATTATCGGACCTACGAGCAGTACTTC,CASTDYRTYEQYF
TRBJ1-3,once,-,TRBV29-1,TGCAGCGCCTTGGACATGAGCTCTGGAAACACCATATATTTT,CSALDMSSGNTIYF
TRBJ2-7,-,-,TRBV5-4,TGTGCCAGCAGCATTTTAGGGGGAGTGGCCTACGAGCAGTACTTC,CASSILGGVAYEQYF
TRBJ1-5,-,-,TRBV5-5,TGTGCCAGCAGCCGGGACACCTATAGCAATCAGCCCCAGCATTTT,CASSRDTYSNQPQHF
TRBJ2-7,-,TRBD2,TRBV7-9,TGTGCCAGCAGCCTTAGCGGGGGCTATTACGAGCAGTACTTC,CASSLSGGYYEQYF
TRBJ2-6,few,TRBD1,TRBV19,TGTGCCAGCCGGGACAGGGTTCTCTCTGGGGCCAACGTCCTGACTTTC,CASRDRVLSGANVLTF
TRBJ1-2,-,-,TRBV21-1,TGTGCCAGCAGCGGTTGGGCTCAAACCGCCTATGGCTACACCTTC,CASSGWAQTAYGYTF
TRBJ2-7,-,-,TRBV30,TGTGCCTGGAGTGCGGGGAGTTCATCCTACGAGCAGTACTTC,CAWSAGSSSYEQYF
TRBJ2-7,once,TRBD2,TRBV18,TGTGCCAGCTCACCACCGGGACTAGCGGGAACGACTTACGAGCAGTACTTC,CASSPPGLAGTTYEQYF
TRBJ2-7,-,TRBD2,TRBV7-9,TGTGCCAGCAGCCCCCGGGACTATAGCTCCTACGAGCAGTACTTC,CASSPRDYSSYEQYF
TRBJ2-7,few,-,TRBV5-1,TGCGCCAGCAGCTTGCTAGGGAGCTACGAGCAGTACTTC,CASSLLGSYEQYF
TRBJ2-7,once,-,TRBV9,TGTGCCAGCAGCGAGGGGATCTCCTACGAGCAGTACTTC,CASSEGISYEQYF
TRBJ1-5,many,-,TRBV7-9,TGTGCCAGCAGCCCCGGGACACAAAATCAGCCCCAGCATTTT,CASSPGTQNQPQHF
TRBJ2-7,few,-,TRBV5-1,TGCGCCAGCAGCCAAAACAGGGAGCAGTACTTC,CASSQNREQYF
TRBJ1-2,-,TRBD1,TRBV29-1,TGCAGCGTTGAAGAGCTGGGGGACAGTCCCTTTGGCTATGGCTACACCTTC,CSVEELGDSPFGYGYTF
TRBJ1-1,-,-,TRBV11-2,TGTGCCAGCAGCTTACTAGTAGGGAGCACTGAAGCTTTCTTT,CASSLLVGSTEAFF
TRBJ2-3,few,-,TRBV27,TGTGCCAGCAGTTTCCGATCCGGAGGGGATACGCAGTATTTT,CASSFRSGGDTQYF
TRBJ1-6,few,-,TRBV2,TGTGCCAGCAAGCAGGGAAATTCACCCCTCCACTTT,CASKQGNSPLHF
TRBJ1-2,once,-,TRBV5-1,TGCGCCAGCAGCTTGCCTGCGGAAGGCTATGGCTACACCTTC,CASSLPAEGYGYTF
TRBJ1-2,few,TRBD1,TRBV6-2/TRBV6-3,TGTGCCAGCAGTTCCTCTTACAGGGGGCGCGTCTATGGCTACACCTTC,CASSSSYRGRVYGYTF
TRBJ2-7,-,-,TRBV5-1,TGCGCCAGCAGCGAAGGACGGGGTGGCACGTCCTACGAGCAGTACTTC,CASSEGRGGTSYEQYF
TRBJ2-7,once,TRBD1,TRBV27,TGTGCCAGCAGTGGGGAGACAGGGAAGTACTTC,CASSGETGKYF
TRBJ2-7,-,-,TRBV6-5,TGTGCCAGCAGTTACAGGGAAAGGAGGGAGCAGTACTTC,CASSYRERREQYF
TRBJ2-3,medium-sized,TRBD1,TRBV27,TGTGCCAGCGGGGACAGGGCAGGCACAGATACGCAGTATTTT,CASGDRAGTDTQYF
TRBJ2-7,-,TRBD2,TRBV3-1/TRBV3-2,TGTGCCAGCAGCCCGACGCTAGCGGGAAGAACCTACGAGCAGTACTTC,CASSPTLAGRTYEQYF
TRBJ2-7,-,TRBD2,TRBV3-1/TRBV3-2,TGTGCCAGCAGCCAAGGGGGGCTAGCGGGCGCCTACGAGCAGTACTTC,CASSQGGLAGAYEQYF
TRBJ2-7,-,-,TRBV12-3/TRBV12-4,TGTGCCAGCAGTCGAGAGTACTCCTACGAGCAGTACTTC,CASSREYSYEQYF
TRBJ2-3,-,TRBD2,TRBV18,TGTGCCAGCTCACCACGGAGCGGGGGGAGCACAGATACGCAGTATTTT,CASSPRSGGSTDTQYF
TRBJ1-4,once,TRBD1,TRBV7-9,TGTGCCAGCAGCGAGTCGGGACAGGGGAATGAAAAACTGTTTTTT,CASSESGQGNEKLFF
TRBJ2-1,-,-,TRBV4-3,TGCGCCAGCAGCCAAGAGGGACTTGGGGAGGACAATGAGCAGTTCTTC,CASSQEGLGEDNEQFF
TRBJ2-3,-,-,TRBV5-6,TGTGCCAGCAGCTTGATGGCAGGGGTTACAGATACGCAGTATTTT,CASSLMAGVTDTQYF
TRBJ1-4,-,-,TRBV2,TGTGCCAGCAGTGGACAGGTACGGGAAAAACTGTTTTTT,CASSGQVREKLFF
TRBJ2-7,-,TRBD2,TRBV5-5,TGTGCCAGCAGCCCCCGACTAGCGGGAGCTTCCTACGAGCAGTACTTC,CASSPRLAGASYEQYF
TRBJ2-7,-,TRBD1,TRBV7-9,TGTGCCAGCAGCAAAAGACAGGGACAATACGAGCAGTACTTC,CASSKRQGQYEQYF